This record covers a single TCR beta chain. This CDR3 contains 17 residues. The germline CDR1 and CDR2 sequences are LGHNA and YSLEER. J lost 6 bases, V lost 1 base, and 13 bases had no gene match. The data derive from a study of blood T cell repertoires in COVID-19. The wider study: PBMCs, B-cell-depleted T cells, or T cells provided the cDNA or gDNA that made up the material.

Original analysis: Cell counts per sample came from amplifying reference gene primers. Sequencing used immunoSEQ multiplex PCR; TCRdb keeps in-frame clones, though not all of them. Clone size and the V and J calls come from that table; the DNA yielded D and trimming. Of a few hundred thousand clones listed, 91% are singletons. The gene calls are TRBV4-3 and TRBJ1-1, with TRBD1 matching 8 bases. This TCR was recovered from a young adult with COVID-19, enrolled during active disease. Material for sequencing was peripheral blood. The CDR3 loop is CASSQGVDRESWAEAFF. CDR3 in DNA: TGCGCCAGCAGCCAAGGGGTGGACAGGGAGTCTTGGGCTGAAGCTTTCTTT.